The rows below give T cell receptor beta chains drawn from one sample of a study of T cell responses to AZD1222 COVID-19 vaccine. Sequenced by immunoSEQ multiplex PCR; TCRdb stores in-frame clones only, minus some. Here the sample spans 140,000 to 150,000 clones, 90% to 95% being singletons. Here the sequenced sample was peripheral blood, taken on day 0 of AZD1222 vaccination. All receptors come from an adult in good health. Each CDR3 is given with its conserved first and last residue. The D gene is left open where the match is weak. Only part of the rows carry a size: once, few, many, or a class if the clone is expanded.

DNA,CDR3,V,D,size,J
TGCAGCGTTCTAGCGGGGGGCCAAGAGACCCAGTACTTC,CSVLAGGQETQYF,TRBV29-1,TRBD2,.,TRBJ2-5
TGTGCCAGCAGCTTAAAGTGGTCTAGCACAGATACGCAGTATTTT,CASSLKWSSTDTQYF,TRBV5-5,.,.,TRBJ2-3
TGTGCCAGCAGCCCCGGACAGGGAAGAGTAACCGGGGAGCTGTTTTTT,CASSPGQGRVTGELFF,TRBV13,TRBD1,.,TRBJ2-2
TGTGCCAGCAGACTAGGGACAGGGCCCACTGAAGCTTTCTTT,CASRLGTGPTEAFF,TRBV7-9,TRBD1,.,TRBJ1-1
TGTGCCATCAGTGGTGGGGCGGGGGGCGGTGAGCAGTTCTTC,CAISGGAGGGEQFF,TRBV10-3,TRBD2,.,TRBJ2-1
TGTGCCAGCAGACTCAGGGGGATGCGTGGCTACACCTTC,CASRLRGMRGYTF,TRBV6-5,TRBD1,.,TRBJ1-2
TGCGCCAGACCGGGACAGTTCCTGAACACTGAAGCTTTCTTT,CARPGQFLNTEAFF,TRBV10-1,TRBD1,once,TRBJ1-1
TGTGCCAGCAGCCCTGGCCAGTCGAATGAAAAACTGTTTTTT,CASSPGQSNEKLFF,TRBV7-2,.,.,TRBJ1-4
TGTGCCAGCAGTTTGGGGGTGGGGCAGCCCCAGCATTTT,CASSLGVGQPQHF,TRBV27,.,.,TRBJ1-5
TGTGCCAGCAGCTCGGCCCCAGGGGGCTACGGCTACACCTTC,CASSSAPGGYGYTF,TRBV7-9,TRBD1,.,TRBJ1-2
TGCGCCAGCAGCTTGGTAGACAATGAGCAGTTCTTC,CASSLVDNEQFF,TRBV5-1,.,.,TRBJ2-1
TGTGCCAGCAGCTTATATTTCCCAGGGTACGGCACTGAAGCTTTCTTT,CASSLYFPGYGTEAFF,TRBV7-8,.,once,TRBJ1-1
TGTGCCAGCAGGTCCACTAGCGGGAGCTACAATGAGCAGTTCTTC,CASRSTSGSYNEQFF,TRBV6-6,TRBD2,.,TRBJ2-1
TGTGCCAGTAGTGGGGGGGGCCCCCTCACAGATACGCAGTATTTT,CASSGGGPLTDTQYF,TRBV19,.,.,TRBJ2-3
TGTGCCAGCAGCCAAGATATCAGTCAGCCCCAGCATTTT,CASSQDISQPQHF,TRBV3-1/TRBV3-2,.,.,TRBJ1-5
TGTGCCAGCAGCTTGATGTCTAGCGGGGGCAATGAGCAGTTCTTC,CASSLMSSGGNEQFF,TRBV5-4,TRBD2,.,TRBJ2-1
TGTACCAGCAGCTTGCAAGGGGGCAATGAAAAACTGTTTTTT,CTSSLQGGNEKLFF,TRBV5-4,TRBD1,.,TRBJ1-4
TGTGCCAGCAGCTTACTCGGACAAGAGACCCAGTACTTC,CASSLLGQETQYF,TRBV7-3,.,.,TRBJ2-5
TGTGCCAGCAGTTTTGGGGGAGGGGTAACTGAAGCTTTCTTT,CASSFGGGVTEAFF,TRBV27,.,.,TRBJ1-1
TGTGCCAGCAGCTTCGGGGGGGCTGGCACTGAAGCTTTCTTT,CASSFGGAGTEAFF,TRBV7-3,.,.,TRBJ1-1
TGTGCCAGTACTCCATACGACTCGGCGGATGAAAAACTGTTTTTT,CASTPYDSADEKLFF,TRBV19,.,once,TRBJ1-4
TGTGCCAGCACCGAGGGGACTCAGCCCCAGCATTTT,CASTEGTQPQHF,TRBV12-3/TRBV12-4,.,.,TRBJ1-5
TGTGCCAGCAGTGAAGCCGGCTATGGCTACACCTTC,CASSEAGYGYTF,TRBV6-1,.,.,TRBJ1-2
TGTGCCTGCCCTCGGGCCTCTGGGGCCAACGTCCTGACTTTC,CACPRASGANVLTF,TRBV30,.,.,TRBJ2-6
TGTGCCTGGAGCCGGGGGGTGAACACTGAAGCTTTCTTT,CAWSRGVNTEAFF,TRBV30,.,.,TRBJ1-1
TGTGCCAGCAGCTTTGGGACAGGGGTGGGAGATACGCAGTATTTT,CASSFGTGVGDTQYF,TRBV5-5,TRBD1,.,TRBJ2-3
TGTGCCAGCAGCCCCTCAGGGGCCTCCTACGAGCAGTACTTC,CASSPSGASYEQYF,TRBV6-6,.,.,TRBJ2-7
TGCGCCAGCAGCCAAGACGTTGGAACAGGGAGCTCCTACGAGCAGTACTTC,CASSQDVGTGSSYEQYF,TRBV4-3,.,once,TRBJ2-7
TGCGCCAGCAGCCCCACCAGGGGAAACACCATATATTTT,CASSPTRGNTIYF,TRBV4-3,.,.,TRBJ1-3
TGTGCCAGCCGGGGACTAGCCACAGATACGCAGTATTTT,CASRGLATDTQYF,TRBV6-6,TRBD2,.,TRBJ2-3
TGTGCCAGCAGCGGGACAGGCTATGGCTACACCTTC,CASSGTGYGYTF,TRBV27,TRBD1,.,TRBJ1-2
TGTGCCAGCAGCTTAAGGAGGGTAGGCGCCTCTGGAAACACCATATATTTT,CASSLRRVGASGNTIYF,TRBV7-2,.,.,TRBJ1-3
TGTGCCAGCTCACCACCGCGGAGGGACTATGGCTACACCTTC,CASSPPRRDYGYTF,TRBV18,.,few,TRBJ1-2
TGTGCCAGCAGTATTACCGGGACAGGGCAATCTTTAGGCGAAAAACTGTTTTTT,CASSITGTGQSLGEKLFF,TRBV27,TRBD1,.,TRBJ1-4
TGTGCCAGCAGCTCCGGGACTTTATATCTGAACACTGAAGCTTTCTTT,CASSSGTLYLNTEAFF,TRBV3-1/TRBV3-2,.,.,TRBJ1-1
TGTGCCAGCAGCTTCGGGGAAGATACGCAGTATTTT,CASSFGEDTQYF,TRBV7-6,.,.,TRBJ2-3
TGTGCCACCGGTGTGGGGAGAGAAGCTTTCTTT,CATGVGREAFF,TRBV6-5,.,.,TRBJ1-1
TGTGCCAGCTCATCCGGGACAGGGGTCTACGAGCAGTACTTC,CASSSGTGVYEQYF,TRBV18,TRBD1,.,TRBJ2-7
TGCAGCGTGTCGGGGGCCCCCAAAAACATTCAGTACTTC,CSVSGAPKNIQYF,TRBV29-1,.,.,TRBJ2-4
TGTGCCAGCAGTTTAGGGAACACCGGGGAGCTGTTTTTT,CASSLGNTGELFF,TRBV12-3/TRBV12-4,.,.,TRBJ2-2
TGTGCCAGTAAACAGGGGGTTGGGTCACCCCTCCACTTT,CASKQGVGSPLHF,TRBV12-3/TRBV12-4,TRBD1,.,TRBJ1-6
TGTGCCAGCAGCTCCACAGGGCCCATAGGGGATACGCAGTATTTT,CASSSTGPIGDTQYF,TRBV7-8,.,.,TRBJ2-3
TGTGCCAGTAGTATGGGGGGCTCCTATAATTCACCCCTCCACTTT,CASSMGGSYNSPLHF,TRBV19,.,.,TRBJ1-6
TGTGCCAGCAGCCAAGTAGGCACTGAAGCTTTCTTT,CASSQVGTEAFF,TRBV3-1/TRBV3-2,.,few,TRBJ1-1
TGTGCCAGCAGCCTAAGCTCCGGGACAGGGGAAGGGTACTATGGCTACACCTTC,CASSLSSGTGEGYYGYTF,TRBV7-2,TRBD1,.,TRBJ1-2
TGTGCCAGTAGTATAGAGGGAATGAATAATCAGCCCCAGCATTTT,CASSIEGMNNQPQHF,TRBV19,.,.,TRBJ1-5
TGTGCCACCAGTGATTCGGCGGGGGTAGAAGAGACCCAGTACTTC,CATSDSAGVEETQYF,TRBV24-1,TRBD2,.,TRBJ2-5
TGCGCCAGCAGTGATCGGGGTTCTGGAAACACCATATATTTT,CASSDRGSGNTIYF,TRBV10-1,.,.,TRBJ1-3
TGTGCCAGCAGTTACGAGGGGGGAAGCTCCTACGAGCAGTACTTC,CASSYEGGSSYEQYF,TRBV6-6,.,.,TRBJ2-7
TGTGCCTGGAGTTACAGGGATGGCTACACCTTC,CAWSYRDGYTF,TRBV30,.,.,TRBJ1-2
TGTGCCAGCAGCCCAGGCGGGACTAGCGGGGGAGAGACCCAGTACTTC,CASSPGGTSGGETQYF,TRBV5-5,TRBD2,.,TRBJ2-5
TGTGCCAGTAGTATGTCTACAGGGATGTATGGCTACACCTTC,CASSMSTGMYGYTF,TRBV19,.,.,TRBJ1-2
TGCGCCAGCAGCCAAGGGACTAGCGGGGGCCTAGAGACCCAGTACTTC,CASSQGTSGGLETQYF,TRBV4-1,TRBD2,.,TRBJ2-5
TGTGCCAGCTCACCACCTTATAGCACAGATACGCAGTATTTT,CASSPPYSTDTQYF,TRBV18,.,.,TRBJ2-3